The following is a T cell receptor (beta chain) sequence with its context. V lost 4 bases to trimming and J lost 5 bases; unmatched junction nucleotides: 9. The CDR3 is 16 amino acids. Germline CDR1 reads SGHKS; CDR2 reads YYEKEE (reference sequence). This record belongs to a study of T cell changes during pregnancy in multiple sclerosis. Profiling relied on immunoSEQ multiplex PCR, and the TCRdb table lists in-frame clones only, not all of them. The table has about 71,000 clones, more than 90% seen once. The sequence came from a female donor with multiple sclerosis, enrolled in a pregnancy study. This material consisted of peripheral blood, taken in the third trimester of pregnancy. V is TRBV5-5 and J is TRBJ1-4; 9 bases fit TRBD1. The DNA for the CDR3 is TGTGCCAGCAGCCCCTTTCGGGACAGGGAAAATGAAAAACTGTTTTTT. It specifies CASSPFRDRENEKLFF.